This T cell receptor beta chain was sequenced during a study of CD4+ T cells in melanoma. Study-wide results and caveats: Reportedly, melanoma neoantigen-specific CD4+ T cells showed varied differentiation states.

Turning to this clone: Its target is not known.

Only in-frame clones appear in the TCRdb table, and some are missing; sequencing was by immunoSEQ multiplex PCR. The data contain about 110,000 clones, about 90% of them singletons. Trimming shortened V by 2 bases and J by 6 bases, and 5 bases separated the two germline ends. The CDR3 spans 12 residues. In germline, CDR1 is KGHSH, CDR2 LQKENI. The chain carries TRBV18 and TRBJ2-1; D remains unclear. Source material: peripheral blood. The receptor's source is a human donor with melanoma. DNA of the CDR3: TGTGCCAGCTCACCAACCGTCAATGAGCAGTTCTTC. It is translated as CASSPTVNEQFF.